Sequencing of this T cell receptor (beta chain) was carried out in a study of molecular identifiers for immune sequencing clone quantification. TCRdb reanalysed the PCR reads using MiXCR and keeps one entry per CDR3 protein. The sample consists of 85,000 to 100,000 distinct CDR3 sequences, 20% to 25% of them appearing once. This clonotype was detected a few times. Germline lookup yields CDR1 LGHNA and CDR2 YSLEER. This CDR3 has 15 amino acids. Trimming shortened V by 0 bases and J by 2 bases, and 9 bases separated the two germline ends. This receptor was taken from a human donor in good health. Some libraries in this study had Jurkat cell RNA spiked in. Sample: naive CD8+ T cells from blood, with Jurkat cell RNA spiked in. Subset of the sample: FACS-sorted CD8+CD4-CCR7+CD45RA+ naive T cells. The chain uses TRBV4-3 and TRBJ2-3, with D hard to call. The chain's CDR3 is CASSQDNQYTDTQYF. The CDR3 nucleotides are TGCGCCAGCAGCCAAGATAATCAATACACAGATACGCAGTATTTT.